This TCR beta chain was profiled in a study of blood T cells in healthy people across ages. Germline V CDR1 and CDR2: SEHNR, FQNEAQ (reference sequence). The CDR3 is made up of 15 amino acids. The ends were cut back, 5 bases at V and 1 base at J, with 14 bases in the middle. The authors ran a second PCR of 7 to 11 cycles using a sample-barcoded 5' primer and a J-beta primer mix. Each CDR3 protein gets one entry after TCRdb re-called the 5' RACE reads with MiXCR. This table holds some 800,000 distinct CDR3 sequences, approximately 48% found once. Remarks on this clonotype: The antigen is not known.

Findings and caveats of the study: Expanded clonotype changes were possibly confounded by unknown donor CMV status.

Whenever a sample was processed, at least 6 million PBMCs were isolated. The chain combines TRBV7-9 with TRBJ1-1; no clear D gene. Sequenced: blood. The receptor was derived from a man between 60 and 75 years old in good health. The CDR3 loop reads CASSPAYIANTEAFF. CDR3 coding DNA: TGTGCCAGCAGCCCCGCGTATATCGCGAACACTGAAGCTTTCTTT.